This T cell receptor beta chain derives from a study of regulatory T cells in long-lasting Graves disease (dated by TCRdb to the early 2020s). Broadly, across the study: Persistent Graves' disease was defined as antithyroid drug treatment for over 5 years with persistently positive TSH receptor autoantibodies. This study used TCR sequencing and RNA sequencing of peripheral blood to compare persistent Graves' disease patients against newly diagnosed Graves' disease patients. The study was registered as a clinical trial and conducted in China. A total of 33 samples underwent TCR sequencing: some 13 from persistent and about 20 from newly diagnosed Graves' disease patients. On average, persistent Graves' disease patients in the clinical cohort had been on antithyroid drugs for about 9.3 years.

The time point label, read with the paper, signifies: persistent/refractory GD, antithyroid drugs over 5 years with positive TRAb. RNA was extracted from PBMCs in TRIzol for both TCR sequencing and RNA sequencing. The diagnosis of Graves' disease was made according to American Thyroid Association guidelines. The patients came from an endocrinology department in Xi'an, China. Each patient gave roughly 10 milliliters of peripheral blood, collected in an EDTA anticoagulant tube. Ficoll Paque Plus density gradient separation was used to isolate PBMCs, and no further T cell sorting was done. An Agilent 2100 Bioanalyzer and agarose gel were used to assess RNA quality, and a NanoDrop 2000 was used to measure RNA concentration. V ends up 2 bases short and J 0 bases short, with an unmatched junction base count of 6. From the germline V gene (reference sequence), CDR1 is GTSNPN and CDR2 is SVGIG. The CDR3 starts with the cysteine, ends with the phenylalanine, and has 16 residues. Here the CDR3 DNA is all that survives: 48 bases in frame from base 1.

Study-wide findings and limitations: Persistent patients shared more public clonotypes among themselves (around 3,000) than newly diagnosed patients did (over 900). Sequencing and analysis were limited to the TCR beta chain. As a limitation, the authors acknowledged that the small sample size may reduce accuracy. Persistent Graves' disease patients showed lower TCR Shannon entropy and fewer highly expanded clones than newly diagnosed patients, suggesting clonal expansion. Peripheral blood alone was examined, since thyroid tissue, which constituted the primary lesion, could not be accessed. Preferential use of TRBV28, TRBJ1-2 and TRBJ2-5 was observed in persistent disease, whereas TRBV20-1 and TRBJ2-1 were favored in newly diagnosed disease.

Libraries were constructed by multiplex PCR. These reads were obtained on an Illumina HiSeq 4000. iRepertoire HTBI primers and Arm-PCR amplification of CDR3 regions were used to construct TCR beta libraries. Before sequencing, the PCR products underwent gel purification. The original methods were these. Across samples, fewer than 70 TRBV and roughly 15 TRBJ segments were identified and used for gene usage analysis of CDR3 amino acid clonotypes. COPE and FqMerger were used to merge the filtered high-quality paired reads into contigs. BLAST was used to align contigs to the IMGT TRBV, TRBD and TRBJ reference genes, and CDR3 was defined following IMGT. Clonotypes above 0.1% frequency were classified as highly expanded clones. Shannon entropy was used to measure repertoire diversity, and the Gini coefficient was used to measure V-J evenness. A clonotype was considered public if more than one individual shared it. Clones were called with MiXCR by TCRdb after fastp trimmed the public reads at Q25, and only in-frame beta chains were retained. Duplicate CDR3 protein sequences are folded into a single record with the most common DNA and genes. The V and J calls were determined by TCRdb, not by the authors. This sample is represented by some 370,000 distinct CDR3 sequences; less than 25% of them were singletons. The leading ten clones occupy about a fifth of the sample.

To note about this clonotype: This receptor's antigen is unknown. Per-base quality was not reported, and no clone a single base away is much larger than it.

Recombination linked TRBV30 to TRBJ1-5; the junction holds 8 bases that match TRBD1. Sequences were derived from peripheral blood mononuclear cells (PBMCs), sampled when the disease was refractory, from a patient treated with antithyroid drugs. The sequence derives from a female donor with Graves disease. The nucleotide sequence reads as follows: TGTGCCTGGAGTCCCCGGGACAGGTTTAGCAATCAGCCCCAGCATTTT. Its translation is CAWSPRDRFSNQPQHF. This CDR3, with the reference TRBV30 and TRBJ1-5 proteins standing in past its ends, gives the full variable domain SQTIHQWPATLVQPVGSPLSLECTVEGTSNPNLYWYRQAAGRGLQLLFYSVGIGQISSEVPQNLSASRPQDRQFILSSKKLLLSDSGFYLCAWSPRDRFSNQPQHFGDGTRLSIL.